The sequence of this T cell receptor (beta chain) was determined in a study of cytomegalovirus exposure and HLA in healthy donors. Findings and limits, study-wide: Sequencing likely generated an artifact that appeared as a cluster of highly shared sequence variants.

Healthy people donating bone marrow made up the donors. CDR1 is MGHRA, CDR2 YSYEKL, per germline. Deletions cut 0 bases from V and 10 bases from J, with 13 bases between. This CDR3 spans 14 amino acids. The PCR made use of 60 Vbeta and 13 Jbeta primers. The data were produced by immunoSEQ multiplex PCR, yet TCRdb's version contains in-frame clones alone and is incomplete. The sample carries 110,000 to 150,000 clones, 75% to 80% recorded once. Worth noting for this clone: Its antigen is not identified.

Input material: PBMCs. The receptor was isolated from a male donor in good health and CMV-seronegative. This chain links TRBV4-1 with TRBJ2-1, with a tentative D call TRBD2 (6 bases). The CDR3 reads CASSQESGVREQFF. DNA of the CDR3: TGCGCCAGCAGCCAAGAGTCGGGAGTCCGGGAGCAGTTCTTC.